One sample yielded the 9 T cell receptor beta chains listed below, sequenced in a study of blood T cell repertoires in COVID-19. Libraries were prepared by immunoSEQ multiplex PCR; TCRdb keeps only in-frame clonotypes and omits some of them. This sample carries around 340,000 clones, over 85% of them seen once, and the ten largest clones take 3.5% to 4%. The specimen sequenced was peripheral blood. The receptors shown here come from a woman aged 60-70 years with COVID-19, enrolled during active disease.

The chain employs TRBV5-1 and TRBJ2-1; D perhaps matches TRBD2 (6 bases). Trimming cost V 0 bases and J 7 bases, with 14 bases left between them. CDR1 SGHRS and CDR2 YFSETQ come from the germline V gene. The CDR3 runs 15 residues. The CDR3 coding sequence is TGCGCCAGCAGCTTGGCCCTGGCGGGGATGAATGAGCAGTTCTTC. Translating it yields CASSLALAGMNEQFF.

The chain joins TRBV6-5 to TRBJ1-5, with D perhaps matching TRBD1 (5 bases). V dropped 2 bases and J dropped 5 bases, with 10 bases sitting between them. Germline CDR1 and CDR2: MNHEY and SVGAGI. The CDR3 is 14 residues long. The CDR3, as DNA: TGTGCCAGCAGTTACAGTGGGGCCGATCAGCCCCAGCATTTT. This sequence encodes CASSYSGADQPQHF.

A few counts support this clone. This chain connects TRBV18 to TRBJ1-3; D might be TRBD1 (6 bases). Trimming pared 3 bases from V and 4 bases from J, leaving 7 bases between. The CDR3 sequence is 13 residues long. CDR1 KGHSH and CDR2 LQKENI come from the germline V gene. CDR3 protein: CASSPGQGNTIYF. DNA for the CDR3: TGTGCCAGCTCACCCGGACAGGGAAACACCATATATTTT.

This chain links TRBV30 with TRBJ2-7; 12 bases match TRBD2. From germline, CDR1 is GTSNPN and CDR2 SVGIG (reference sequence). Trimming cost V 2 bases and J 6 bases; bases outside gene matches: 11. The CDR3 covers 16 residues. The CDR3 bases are TGTGCCTGGAGTCGGATAAGGACTAGCGGGGCCGGCGAGCAGTACTTC. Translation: CAWSRIRTSGAGEQYF.

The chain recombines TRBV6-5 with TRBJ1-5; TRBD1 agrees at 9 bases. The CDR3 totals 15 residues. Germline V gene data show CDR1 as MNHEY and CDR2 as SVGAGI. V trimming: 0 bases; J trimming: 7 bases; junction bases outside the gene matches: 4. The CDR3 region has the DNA TGTGCCAGCAGTTACTCGACGACAGGGGGGCAGCCCCAGCATTTT. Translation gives CASSYSTTGGQPQHF.

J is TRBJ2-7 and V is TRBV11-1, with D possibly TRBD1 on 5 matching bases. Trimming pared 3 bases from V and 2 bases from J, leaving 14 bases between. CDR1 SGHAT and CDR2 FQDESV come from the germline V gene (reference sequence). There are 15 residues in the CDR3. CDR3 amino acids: CASSLGLDRAYEQYF. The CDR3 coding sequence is TGTGCCAGCAGCTTGGGGTTAGACAGAGCCTACGAGCAGTACTTC.

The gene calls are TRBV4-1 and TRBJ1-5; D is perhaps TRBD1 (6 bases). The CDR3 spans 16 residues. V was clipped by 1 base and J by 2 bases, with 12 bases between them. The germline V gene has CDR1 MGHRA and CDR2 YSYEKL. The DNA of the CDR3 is TGCGCCAGCAGCCAAGGAGGTGGGGGCGGCAATCAGCCCCAGCATTTT. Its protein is CASSQGGGGGNQPQHF.

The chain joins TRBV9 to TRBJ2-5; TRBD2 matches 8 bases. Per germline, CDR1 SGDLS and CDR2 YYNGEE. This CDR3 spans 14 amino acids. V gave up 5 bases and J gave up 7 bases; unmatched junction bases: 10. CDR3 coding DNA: TGTGCCAGCAGAGCGACGGGGGGGCCTGGGACCCAGTACTTC. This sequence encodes CASRATGGPGTQYF.

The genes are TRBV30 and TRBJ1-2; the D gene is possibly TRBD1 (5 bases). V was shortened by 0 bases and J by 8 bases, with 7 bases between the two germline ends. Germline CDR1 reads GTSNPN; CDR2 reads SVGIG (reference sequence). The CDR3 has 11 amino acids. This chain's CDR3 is CAWSVTVGYTF. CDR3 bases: TGTGCCTGGAGTGTGACAGTAGGCTACACCTTC.